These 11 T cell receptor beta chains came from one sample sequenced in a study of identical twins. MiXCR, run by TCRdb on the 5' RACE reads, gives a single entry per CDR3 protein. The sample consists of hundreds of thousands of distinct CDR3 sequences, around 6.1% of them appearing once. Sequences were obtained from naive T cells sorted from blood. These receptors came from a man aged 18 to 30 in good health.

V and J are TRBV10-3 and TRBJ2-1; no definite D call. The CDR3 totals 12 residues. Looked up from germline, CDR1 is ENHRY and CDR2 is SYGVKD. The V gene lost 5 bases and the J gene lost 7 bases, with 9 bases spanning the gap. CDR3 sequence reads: CAISPTSNEQFF. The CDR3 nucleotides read TGTGCCATCAGTCCTACCTCTAATGAGCAGTTCTTC.

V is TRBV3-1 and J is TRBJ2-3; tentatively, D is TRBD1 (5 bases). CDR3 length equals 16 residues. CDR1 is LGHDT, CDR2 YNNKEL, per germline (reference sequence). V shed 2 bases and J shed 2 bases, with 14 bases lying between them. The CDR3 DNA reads TGTGCCAGCAGCCAATGGGGCCGATCAACCACAGATACGCAGTATTTT. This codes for CASSQWGRSTTDTQYF.

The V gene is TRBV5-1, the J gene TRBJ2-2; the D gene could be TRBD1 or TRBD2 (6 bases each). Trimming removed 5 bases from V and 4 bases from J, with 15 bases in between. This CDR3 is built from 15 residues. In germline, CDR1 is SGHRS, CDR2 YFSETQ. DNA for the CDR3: TGCGCCAGCAGGCCCTTGGAGGGGGGCACCGGGGAGCTGTTTTTT. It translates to CASRPLEGGTGELFF.

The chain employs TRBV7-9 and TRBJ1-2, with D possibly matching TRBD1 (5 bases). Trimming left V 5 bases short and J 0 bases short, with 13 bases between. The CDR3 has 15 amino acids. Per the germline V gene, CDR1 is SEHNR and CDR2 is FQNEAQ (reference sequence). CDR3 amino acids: CASSQSTVPNYGYTF. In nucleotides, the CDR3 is TGTGCCAGCAGCCAGTCGACAGTTCCTAACTATGGCTACACCTTC.

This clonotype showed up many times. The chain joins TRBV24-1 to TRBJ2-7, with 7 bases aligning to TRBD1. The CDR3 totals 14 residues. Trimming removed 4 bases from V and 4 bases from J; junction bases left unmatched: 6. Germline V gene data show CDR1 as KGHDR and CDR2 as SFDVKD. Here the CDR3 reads CATSDRGQLYEQYF. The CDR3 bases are TGTGCCACCAGTGACCGGGGACAGCTATACGAGCAGTACTTC.

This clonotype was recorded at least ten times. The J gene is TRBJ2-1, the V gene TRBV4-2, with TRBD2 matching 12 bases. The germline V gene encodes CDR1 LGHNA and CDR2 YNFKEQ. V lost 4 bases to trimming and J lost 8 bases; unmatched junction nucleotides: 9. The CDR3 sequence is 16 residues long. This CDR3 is CASSPRTSGIGDEQFF. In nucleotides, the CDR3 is TGTGCCAGCAGCCCCCGGACTAGCGGGATAGGGGATGAGCAGTTCTTC.

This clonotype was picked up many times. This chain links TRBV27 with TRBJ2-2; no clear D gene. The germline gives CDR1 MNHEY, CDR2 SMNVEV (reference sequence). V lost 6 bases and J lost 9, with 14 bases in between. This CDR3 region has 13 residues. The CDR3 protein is CASSRPVTRELFF. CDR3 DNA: TGTGCCAGCAGCCGACCGGTGACACGGGAGCTGTTTTTT.

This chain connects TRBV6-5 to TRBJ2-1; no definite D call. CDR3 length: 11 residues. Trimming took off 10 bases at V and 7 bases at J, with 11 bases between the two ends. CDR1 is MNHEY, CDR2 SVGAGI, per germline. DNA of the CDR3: TGTGCCACCAAACTCTCAAATGAGCAGTTCTTC. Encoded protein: CATKLSNEQFF.

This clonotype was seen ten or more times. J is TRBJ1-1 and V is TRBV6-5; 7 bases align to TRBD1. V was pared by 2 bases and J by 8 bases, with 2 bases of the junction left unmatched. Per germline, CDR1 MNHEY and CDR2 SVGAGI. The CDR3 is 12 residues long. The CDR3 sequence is CASSYGQEEAFF. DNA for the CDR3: TGTGCCAGCAGTTACGGACAGGAAGAAGCTTTCTTT.

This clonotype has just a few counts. CDR3 residues: CATSRDLGPYGYTF. CDR3 DNA sequence: TGTGCCACCAGCAGAGATCTGGGACCGTATGGCTACACCTTC. This chain links TRBV15 with TRBJ1-2; weak D call: TRBD1 (5 bases). The V gene's germline CDR1 is LNHNV and CDR2 YYDKDF (reference sequence). The length of the CDR3 is 14 residues. Trimming shortened V by 0 bases and J by 5 bases, and 10 bases separated the two germline ends.

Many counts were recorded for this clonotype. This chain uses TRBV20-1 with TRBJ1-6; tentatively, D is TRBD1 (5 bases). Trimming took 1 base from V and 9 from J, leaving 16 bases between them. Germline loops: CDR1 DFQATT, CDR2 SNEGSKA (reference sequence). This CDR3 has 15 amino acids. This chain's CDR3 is CSARAPAGRPSPLHF. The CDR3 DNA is TGCAGTGCTAGAGCCCCAGCAGGGAGACCTTCACCCCTCCACTTT.